The 8 T cell receptor beta chains presented below share a single source sample, sequenced in a study of CD8+ T cells in alopecia areata. Extracted RNA was reverse transcribed, and the resulting cDNA served as sequencing template. Data came from immunoSEQ multiplex PCR; TCRdb stores just in-frame clones and leaves some out. The repertoire holds over 95,000 clones, around 54% seen once, with under 3.5% in the top ten. Treatment indicated: oral pan-JAK inhibitor, 5-10 mg twice daily. This specimen was CD4+ T cells sorted from blood, taken at week 24, from a patient treated with tofacitinib. Source of these receptors: a human donor with alopecia areata.

The rearrangement uses TRBV7-2 and TRBJ2-7; no clear D. Germline V gives CDR1 SGHTA, CDR2 FQGNSA. The CDR3 spans 15 residues. V gave up 1 base and J gave up 0 bases, with 10 bases separating them. CDR3 DNA: TGTGCCAGCAGCTTAGGGTACCGGAGCTCCTACGAGCAGTACTTC. As protein: CASSLGYRSSYEQYF.

This chain links TRBV7-2 with TRBJ2-7, with 11 positions matching TRBD1. The length of the CDR3 is 16 residues. J lost 3 bases, V lost 5 bases, and 9 bases had no gene match. Germline CDR1 reads SGHTA; CDR2 reads FQGNSA. The CDR3: CASSIRTGGLFYEQYF. The CDR3 DNA reads TGTGCCAGCAGCATTAGGACAGGGGGCCTTTTCTACGAGCAGTACTTC.

This clone was counted only a few times. This chain joins TRBV19 and TRBJ1-4; D unclear. CDR1 and CDR2 (germline): LNHDA, SQIVND (reference sequence). V was pared by 4 bases and J by 1 base, with 7 bases between. This CDR3 has 14 residues. CDR3 nucleotides: TGTGCCAGTAGTACATCGTTAACTAATGAAAAACTGTTTTTT. It yields the protein CASSTSLTNEKLFF.

The chain couples TRBV5-1 to TRBJ1-1; a possible D gene is TRBD1 (5 bases). Germline loops: CDR1 SGHRS, CDR2 YFSETQ. CDR3 length: 12 residues. V was clipped by 0 bases and J by 8 bases, with 8 bases between them. The CDR3 DNA follows: TGCGCCAGCAGCTTGGAGGGGACGGAAGCTTTCTTT. Translated, it gives CASSLEGTEAFF.

The chain combines TRBV15 with TRBJ2-7; 9 nucleotides match TRBD1. CDR3 length: 16 residues. Trimming at V came to 2 bases and at J to 3 bases, leaving 8 bases not matched to a gene. CDR1 LNHNV and CDR2 YYDKDF come from the germline V gene (reference sequence). CDR3 region: CATSRSTGGGGYEQYF. As DNA, the CDR3 is TGTGCCACCAGCAGAAGTACAGGGGGCGGTGGCTACGAGCAGTACTTC.

The chain joins TRBV5-4 to TRBJ2-6; tentatively, D is TRBD1 or TRBD2 (5 bases each). CDR3 size: 15 residues. The V gene lost 4 bases and the J gene lost 4 bases, with 12 bases spanning the gap. CDR1 is SGHNT, CDR2 YYREEE, per germline (reference sequence). CDR3 region: CASSLTGTGANVLTF. The CDR3 DNA sequence: TGTGCCAGCAGCCTGACGGGGACCGGGGCCAACGTCCTGACTTTC.

This clone appeared a few times. This chain joins TRBV7-2 and TRBJ2-3; no firm D call. Trimming pared 0 bases from V and 2 bases from J, leaving 12 bases between. Germline V gives CDR1 SGHTA, CDR2 FQGNSA. CDR3 size: 16 residues. The CDR3, as DNA: TGTGCCAGCAGCTTAGCGGTTGGATCCCCCACAGATACGCAGTATTTT. The encoded protein is CASSLAVGSPTDTQYF. Using reference TRBV7-2 and TRBJ2-3 for the parts outside the CDR3, the full variable domain is GAGVSQSPSNKVTEKGKDVELRCDPISGHTALYWYRQSLGQGLEFLIYFQGNSAPDKSGLPSDRFSAERTGGSVSTLTIQRTQQEDSAVYLCASSLAVGSPTDTQYFGPGTRLTVL.

This clone was seen a few times. The rearrangement links TRBV27 to TRBJ2-5; D uncertain. Per the germline V gene, CDR1 is MNHEY and CDR2 is SMNVEV (reference sequence). This CDR3 has 10 amino acids. V was cut by 5 bases and J by 5 bases, with 3 bases left in between. CDR3 sequence (DNA): TGTGCCAGCAGTCCCGAGACCCAGTACTTC. Amino acid sequence: CASSPETQYF.